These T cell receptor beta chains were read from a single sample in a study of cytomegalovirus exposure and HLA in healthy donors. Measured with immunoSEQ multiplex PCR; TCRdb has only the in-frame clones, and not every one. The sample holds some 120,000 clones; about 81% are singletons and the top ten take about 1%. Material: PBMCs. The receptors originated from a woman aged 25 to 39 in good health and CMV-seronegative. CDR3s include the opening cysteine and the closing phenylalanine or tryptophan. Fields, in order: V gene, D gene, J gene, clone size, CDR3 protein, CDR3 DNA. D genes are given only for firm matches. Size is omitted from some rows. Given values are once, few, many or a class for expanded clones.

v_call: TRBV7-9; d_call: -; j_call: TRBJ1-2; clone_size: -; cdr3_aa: CSSSPFLGHLGYTF; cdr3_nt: TGTTCCAGCAGCCCCTTTCTTGGACACCTCGGCTACACCTTC
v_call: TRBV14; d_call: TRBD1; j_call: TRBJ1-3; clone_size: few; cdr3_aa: CASSLGTGQYF; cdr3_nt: TGTGCCAGCAGCCTCGGGACAGGCCAGTATTTT
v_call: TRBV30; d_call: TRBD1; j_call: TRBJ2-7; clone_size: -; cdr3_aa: CAWNGQGLYEQYF; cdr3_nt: TGTGCCTGGAATGGACAGGGTCTCTACGAGCAGTACTTC
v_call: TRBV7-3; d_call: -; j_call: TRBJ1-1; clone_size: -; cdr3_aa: CASSLEGRSSTEAFF; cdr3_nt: TGTGCCAGCAGCTTAGAGGGTAGATCGAGCACTGAAGCTTTCTTT
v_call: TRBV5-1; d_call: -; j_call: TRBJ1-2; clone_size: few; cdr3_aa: CASSPQGWGVDGYTF; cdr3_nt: TGCGCCAGCAGCCCCCAGGGATGGGGGGTCGATGGCTACACCTTC
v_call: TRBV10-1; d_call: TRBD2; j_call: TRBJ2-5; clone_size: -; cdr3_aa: CASSENRGGRETQYF; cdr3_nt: TGCGCCAGCAGTGAGAATCGGGGGGGCCGAGAGACCCAGTACTTC
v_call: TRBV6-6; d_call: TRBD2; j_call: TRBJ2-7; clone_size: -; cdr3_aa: CASRAGVAGEQYF; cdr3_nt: TGTGCCAGCAGAGCGGGAGTGGCGGGAGAGCAGTACTTC
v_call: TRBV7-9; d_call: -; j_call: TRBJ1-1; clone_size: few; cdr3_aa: CASSLGRANTEAFF; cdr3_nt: TGTGCCAGCAGCTTGGGCAGGGCAAACACTGAAGCTTTCTTT
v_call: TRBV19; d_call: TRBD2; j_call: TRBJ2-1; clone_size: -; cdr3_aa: CASSSGYNEQFF; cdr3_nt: TGTGCCAGCTCTAGCGGTTACAATGAGCAGTTCTTC
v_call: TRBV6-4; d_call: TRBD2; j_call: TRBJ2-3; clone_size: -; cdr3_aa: CASSEGREGSDTQYF; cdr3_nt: TGTGCCAGCAGTGAAGGCCGGGAGGGCTCAGATACGCAGTATTTT
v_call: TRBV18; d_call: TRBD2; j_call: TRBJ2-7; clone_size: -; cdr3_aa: CASSRSSGRAGSEQYF; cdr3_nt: TGTGCCAGCTCACGCTCTAGCGGGAGGGCCGGATCCGAGCAGTACTTC
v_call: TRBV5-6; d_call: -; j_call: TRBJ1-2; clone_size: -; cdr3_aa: CASSSTGYGYTF; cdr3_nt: TGTGCCAGCAGCTCCACGGGGTATGGCTACACCTTC
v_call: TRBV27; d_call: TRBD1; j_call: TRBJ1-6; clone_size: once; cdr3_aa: CASSGQASSYNSPLHF; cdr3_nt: TGTGCCAGCAGCGGACAGGCAAGCTCCTATAATTCACCCCTCCACTTT
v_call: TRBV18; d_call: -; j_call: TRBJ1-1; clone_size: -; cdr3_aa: CASSITGEAFF; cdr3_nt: TGTGCCAGCTCAATTACAGGTGAAGCTTTCTTT
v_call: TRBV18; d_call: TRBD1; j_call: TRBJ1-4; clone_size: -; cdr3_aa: CASSRDRALNEKLFF; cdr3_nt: TGTGCCAGCTCACGGGACAGGGCCCTTAATGAAAAACTGTTTTTT
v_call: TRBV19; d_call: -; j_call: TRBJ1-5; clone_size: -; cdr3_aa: CASSTPQEIYNQPQHF; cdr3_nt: TGTGCCAGTAGTACCCCACAGGAGATCTACAATCAGCCCCAGCATTTT
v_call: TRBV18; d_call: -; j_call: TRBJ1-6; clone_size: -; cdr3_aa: CASSPLGEGSPLHF; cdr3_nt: TGTGCCAGCTCACCACTTGGAGAGGGTTCACCCCTCCACTTT
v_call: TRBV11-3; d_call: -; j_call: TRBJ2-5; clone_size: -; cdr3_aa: CASRKGETQYF; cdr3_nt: TGTGCCAGCAGGAAGGGGGAGACCCAGTACTTC
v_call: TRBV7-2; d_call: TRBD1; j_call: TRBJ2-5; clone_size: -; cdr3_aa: CASSLVAGGSETQYF; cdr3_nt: TGTGCCAGCAGCTTAGTGGCAGGGGGCTCGGAGACCCAGTACTTC
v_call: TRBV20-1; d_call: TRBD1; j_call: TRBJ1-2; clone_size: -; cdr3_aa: CSAKGARGYTF; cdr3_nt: TGCAGTGCTAAGGGGGCGAGGGGCTACACCTTC
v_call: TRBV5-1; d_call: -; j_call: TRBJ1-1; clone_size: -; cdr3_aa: CASSLGGDLGAFF; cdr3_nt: TGCGCCAGCAGCTTGGGGGGGGACCTTGGGGCTTTCTTT
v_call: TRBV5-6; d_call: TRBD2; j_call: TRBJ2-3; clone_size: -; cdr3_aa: CASSSGTSGNTDTQYF; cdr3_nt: TGTGCCAGCAGCTCCGGGACTAGCGGGAACACAGATACGCAGTATTTT
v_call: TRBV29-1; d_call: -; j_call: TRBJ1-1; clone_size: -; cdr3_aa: CSVAGHGQAFF; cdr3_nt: TGCAGCGTTGCTGGACACGGACAAGCTTTCTTT
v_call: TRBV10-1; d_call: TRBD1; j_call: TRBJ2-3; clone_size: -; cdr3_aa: CASSEGQGKTDTQYF; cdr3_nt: TGCGCCAGCAGTGAGGGACAGGGGAAGACAGATACGCAGTATTTT
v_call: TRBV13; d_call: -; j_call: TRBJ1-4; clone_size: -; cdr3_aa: CASSLGLFPGFNEKLFF; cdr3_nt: TGTGCCAGCAGCTTAGGCCTTTTCCCGGGGTTTAATGAAAAACTGTTTTTT
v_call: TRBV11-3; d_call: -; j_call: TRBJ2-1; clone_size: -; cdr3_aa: CASSRGSYNEQFF; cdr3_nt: TGTGCCAGCAGTCGGGGCTCCTACAATGAGCAGTTCTTC
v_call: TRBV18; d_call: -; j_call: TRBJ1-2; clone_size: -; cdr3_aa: CASSPATNNYGYTF; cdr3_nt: TGTGCCAGCTCACCTGCGACAAACAACTATGGCTACACCTTC
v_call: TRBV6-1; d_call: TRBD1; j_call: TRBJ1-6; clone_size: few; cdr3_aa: CASSEATGGGSPLHF; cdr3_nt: TGTGCCAGCAGTGAAGCGACAGGGGGGGGTTCACCCCTCCACTTT
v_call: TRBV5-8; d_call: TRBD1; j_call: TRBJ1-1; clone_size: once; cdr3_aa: CASSSGQGSNTEAFF; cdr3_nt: TGTGCCAGCAGCTCGGGACAGGGATCTAACACTGAAGCTTTCTTT
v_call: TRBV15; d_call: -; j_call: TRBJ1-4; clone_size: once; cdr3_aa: CATSRGQISTNEKLFF; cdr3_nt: TGTGCCACCAGCAGAGGACAGATTTCAACTAATGAAAAACTGTTTTTT
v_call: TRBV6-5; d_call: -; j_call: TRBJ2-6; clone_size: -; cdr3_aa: CASSYLGAQRVNVLTF; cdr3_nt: TGTGCCAGCAGTTACTTGGGGGCGCAACGGGTCAACGTCCTGACTTTC
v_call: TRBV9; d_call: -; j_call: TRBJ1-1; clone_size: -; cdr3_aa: CASSVAPGYTEAFF; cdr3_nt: TGTGCCAGCAGCGTAGCCCCGGGGTACACTGAAGCTTTCTTT
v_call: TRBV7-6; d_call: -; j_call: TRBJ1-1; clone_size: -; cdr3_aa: CASSLPGGRTEAFF; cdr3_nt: TGTGCCAGCAGCTTACCTGGGGGCAGAACTGAAGCTTTCTTT
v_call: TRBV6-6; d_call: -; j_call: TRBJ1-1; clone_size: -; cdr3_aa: CASSYGGVTEAFF; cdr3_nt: TGTGCCAGCAGTTACGGGGGGGTCACTGAAGCTTTCTTT
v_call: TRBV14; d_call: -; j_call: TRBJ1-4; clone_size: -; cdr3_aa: CASSQEKGVIEKLFF; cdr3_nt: TGTGCCAGCAGCCAAGAAAAAGGGGTGATCGAAAAACTGTTTTTT
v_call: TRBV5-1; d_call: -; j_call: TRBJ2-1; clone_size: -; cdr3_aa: CASSWDNYNEQFF; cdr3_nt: TGCGCCAGCAGCTGGGACAACTACAATGAGCAGTTCTTC
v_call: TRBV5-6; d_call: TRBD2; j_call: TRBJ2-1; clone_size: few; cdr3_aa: CASSFSGGPNEQFF; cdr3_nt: TGTGCCAGCAGCTTCTCGGGGGGGCCGAATGAGCAGTTCTTC
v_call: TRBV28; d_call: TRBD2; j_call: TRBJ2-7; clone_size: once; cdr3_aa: CASSLASSGTYEQYF; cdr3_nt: TGTGCCAGCAGTTTGGCTTCTAGCGGAACCTACGAGCAGTACTTC
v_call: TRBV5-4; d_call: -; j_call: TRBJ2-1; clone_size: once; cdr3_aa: CASSLAGGNEQFF; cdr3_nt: TGTGCCAGCAGCTTGGCCGGGGGCAATGAGCAGTTCTTC
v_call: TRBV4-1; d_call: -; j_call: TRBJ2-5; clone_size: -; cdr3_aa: CASSLLFGGLFQETQYF; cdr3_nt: TGCGCCAGCAGCCTTCTTTTCGGGGGTTTGTTCCAAGAGACCCAGTACTTC
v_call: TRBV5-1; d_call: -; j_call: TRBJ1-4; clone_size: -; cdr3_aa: CASSTGGSWGQGVSYNEKLFF; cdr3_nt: TGCGCCAGCAGCACCGGAGGGAGCTGGGGCCAGGGCGTCAGTTATAATGAAAAACTGTTTTTT
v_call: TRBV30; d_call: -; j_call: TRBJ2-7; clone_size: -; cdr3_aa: CAWSLGQGNTGGYEQYF; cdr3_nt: TGTGCCTGGAGTCTGGGGCAGGGGAATACTGGCGGCTACGAGCAGTACTTC
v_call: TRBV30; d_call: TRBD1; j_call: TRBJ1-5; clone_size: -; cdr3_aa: CALTGSNQPQHF; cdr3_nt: TGTGCCTTGACAGGGAGCAATCAGCCCCAGCATTTT
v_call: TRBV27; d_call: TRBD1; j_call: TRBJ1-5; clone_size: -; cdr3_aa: CASSFGTGGSNQPQHF; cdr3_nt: TGTGCCAGCAGTTTTGGTACAGGGGGTTCCAATCAGCCCCAGCATTTT
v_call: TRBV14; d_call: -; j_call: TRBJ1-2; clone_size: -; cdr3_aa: CASSQDFGTGYGYTF; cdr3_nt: TGTGCCAGCAGCCAAGATTTCGGGACTGGCTATGGCTACACCTTC
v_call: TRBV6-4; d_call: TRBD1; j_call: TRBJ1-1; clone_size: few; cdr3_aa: CASRMTGSNTEAFF; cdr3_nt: TGTGCCAGCAGGATGACAGGGTCGAACACTGAAGCTTTCTTT
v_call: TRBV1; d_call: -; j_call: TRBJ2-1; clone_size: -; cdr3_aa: CTRHPRPPGGPLVYNEQFF; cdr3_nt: TGCACCAGACACCCCCGACCCCCCGGGGGGCCACTTGTATACAATGAGCAGTTCTTC
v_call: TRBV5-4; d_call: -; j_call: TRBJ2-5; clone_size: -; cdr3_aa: CASSLSGQETQYF; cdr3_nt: TGTGCCAGCAGCTTAAGCGGACAAGAGACCCAGTACTTC
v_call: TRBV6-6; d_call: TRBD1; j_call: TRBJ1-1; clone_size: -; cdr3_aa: CASSIQGAGKAFF; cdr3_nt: TGTGCCAGCAGTATACAGGGGGCCGGGAAAGCTTTCTTT
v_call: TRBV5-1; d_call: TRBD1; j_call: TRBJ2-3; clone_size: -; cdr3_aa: CASSQGQARADTQYF; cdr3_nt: TGCGCCAGCAGCCAAGGACAGGCCCGGGCAGATACGCAGTATTTT
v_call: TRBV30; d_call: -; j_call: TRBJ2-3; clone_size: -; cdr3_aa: CAWSVLGVVDTQYF; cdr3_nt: TGTGCCTGGAGTGTATTGGGAGTGGTAGATACGCAGTATTTT
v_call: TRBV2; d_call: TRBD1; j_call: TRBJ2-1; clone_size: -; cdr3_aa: CASSADRVINEQFF; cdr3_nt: TGTGCCAGCAGTGCCGACAGGGTCATCAATGAGCAGTTCTTC
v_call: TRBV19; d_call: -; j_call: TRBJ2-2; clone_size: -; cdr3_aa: CASSISGVNTGELFF; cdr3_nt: TGTGCCAGTAGTATATCAGGGGTGAACACCGGGGAGCTGTTTTTT
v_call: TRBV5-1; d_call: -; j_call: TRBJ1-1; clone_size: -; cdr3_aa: CASSYLGLRLNTEAFF; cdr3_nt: TGCGCCAGCAGCTACCTTGGGCTGAGATTGAACACTGAAGCTTTCTTT
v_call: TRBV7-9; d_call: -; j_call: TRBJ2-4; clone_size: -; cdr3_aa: CASSLAPTLSHPNIQYF; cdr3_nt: TGTGCCAGCAGCTTAGCGCCGACTCTCTCACACCCAAACATTCAGTACTTC